The 23 T cell receptor beta chains below were found in one sample sequenced in a study of cytomegalovirus exposure and HLA in healthy donors. 13 Jbeta primers and 60 Vbeta primers were used for the PCR. Using immunoSEQ multiplex PCR, the repertoire was profiled, and TCRdb retains in-frame clones only, with some absent. The profile shows approximately 150,000 clones, around four fifths of them singletons. Sample: PBMCs. Receptors were obtained from a boy younger than 10 in good health and CMV-seronegative.

The rearrangement joins TRBV29-1 to TRBJ2-7, with 12 bases lining up with TRBD1. J lost 9 bases, V lost 7 bases, and 13 bases had no gene match. The CDR3 has 14 amino acids. The germline V gene encodes CDR1 SQVTM and CDR2 ANQGSEA. The CDR3 sequence: CSAVPGTGGGMQYF. The DNA of the CDR3 is TGCAGCGCAGTGCCCGGGACAGGGGGCGGGATGCAGTACTTC.

Points on this clone: A read error is likely, as this CDR3 ends without the conserved phenylalanine or tryptophan. The gene calls are TRBV5-1 and TRBJ2-7; a weak D match, TRBD1 (6 bases). Germline V CDR1 and CDR2: SGHRS, YFSETQ. The CDR3 has 17 amino acids. With 1 base removed from V and 4 bases from J, the gap between germline ends came to 21 bases. The CDR3 reads CASSLWPTGMLGYEQYC. The CDR3 region has the DNA TGCGCCAGCAGCTTGTGGCCCACAGGGATGTTAGGTTACGAGCAGTACTGC.

The rearrangement uses TRBV5-4 and TRBJ2-1, with D unresolved. V lost 2 bases and J 2 bases, leaving 8 bases between the germline ends. The CDR3 has 14 residues. Germline values: CDR1 SGHNT, CDR2 YYREEE (reference sequence). CDR3 bases: TGTGCCAGCAGCTTTGACAATGCCTACAATGAGCAGTTCTTC. The encoded protein is CASSFDNAYNEQFF.

The chain is built from TRBV9 and TRBJ1-1, with unresolved D. V lost 3 bases and J 1 base, leaving 13 bases between the germline ends. The CDR3 runs to 15 residues. The germline gives CDR1 SGDLS, CDR2 YYNGEE. The chain's CDR3 is CASSGPGGRNTEAFF. DNA of the CDR3: TGTGCCAGCAGCGGTCCTGGTGGGAGGAACACTGAAGCTTTCTTT.

This clone was observed a single time. This chain links TRBV19 with TRBJ1-2, with 11 bases aligning to TRBD1. After removal of 3 bases from V and 4 bases from J, the junction contained 4 bases not matched to a gene. CDR3 length: 15 amino acids. Germline-derived CDR1 and CDR2 are LNHDA and SQIVND (reference sequence). CDR3 protein: CASSIGGQGVYGYTF. The CDR3 region has the DNA TGTGCCAGTAGTATCGGGGGACAGGGGGTCTATGGCTACACCTTC.

V is TRBV19 and J is TRBJ2-2, with TRBD2 as a possible D gene (6 bases). This CDR3 region has 19 residues. CDR1 and CDR2 (germline): LNHDA, SQIVND (reference sequence). Deletions cut 3 bases from V and 5 bases from J, with 25 bases between. As DNA, the CDR3 is TGTGCCAGTAGTATCCGTTGGTCTGTTGGGAGGTATACGACCGGGGAGCTGTTTTTT. Amino acids: CASSIRWSVGRYTTGELFF.

The chain is built from TRBV7-7 and TRBJ2-5, with TRBD1 as a possible D gene (5 bases). Between the trimmed V and J ends, which lost 5 bases and 1 base, there was a span of 11 bases. The CDR3 contains 14 residues. Germline loops: CDR1 SSHAT, CDR2 FNYEAQ (reference sequence). CDR3 amino acids: CASSLQAIQETQYF. The CDR3 bases are TGTGCCAGCAGCCTACAGGCTATCCAAGAGACCCAGTACTTC.

The chain couples TRBV7-3 to TRBJ2-1; 9 bases map to TRBD1. The CDR3 length is 14 residues. Germline CDR1 and CDR2: SGHTA and FQGTGA. V gave up 0 bases and J gave up 12 bases; unmatched junction bases: 6. CDR3 DNA: TGTGCCAGCAGCTTAACGCCCGGACAGGGGTGGCAGTTCTTC. This codes for CASSLTPGQGWQFF.

The chain combines TRBV13 with TRBJ1-5; no firm D call. Trimming took 0 bases from V and 2 from J, leaving 5 bases between them. The germline V gene encodes CDR1 PRHDT and CDR2 FYEKMQ (reference sequence). This CDR3 contains 14 residues. The CDR3 nucleotides are TGTGCCAGCAGCTTAGGGGGCGGCAATCAGCCCCAGCATTTT. Protein sequence: CASSLGGGNQPQHF. Filled out from reference TRBV13 and TRBJ1-5, the complete variable domain reads AAGVIQSPRHLIKEKRETATLKCYPIPRHDTVYWYQQGPGQDPQFLISFYEKMQSDKGSIPDRFSAQQFSDYHSELNMSSLELGDSALYFCASSLGGGNQPQHFGDGTRLSIL.

This sequence joins TRBV6-6 and TRBJ1-5, with 8 bases lining up with TRBD1. Germline loops: CDR1 MNHNY, CDR2 SVGAGI (reference sequence). The CDR3 length is 13 residues. Trimming at V came to 6 bases and at J to 6 bases, leaving 4 bases not matched to a gene. In DNA form, the CDR3 reads TGTGCCAGCAGGGACAGGGCAGTTCAGCCCCAGCATTTT. It specifies CASRDRAVQPQHF.

This clone was picked up a small number of times. V is TRBV4-1 and J is TRBJ1-3; 10 bases match TRBD1. Germline V gives CDR1 MGHRA, CDR2 YSYEKL. The CDR3 contains 19 residues. V dropped 3 bases and J dropped 0; count of bases not matched to a gene: 11. CDR3 DNA: TGCGCCAGCAGCCAGACCCCGGGACAGGGGCTCCTCTCTGGAAACACCATATATTTT. It yields the protein CASSQTPGQGLLSGNTIYF.

The V call is TRBV10-1, the J call TRBJ2-7; TRBD2 agrees at 14 bases. The CDR3 sequence is 16 residues long. The V gene end was trimmed by 1 base and the J gene end by 2 bases; junction bases not matched to a gene: 1. CDR1 and CDR2 from the germline V gene are WNHNN and SYGVQD (reference sequence). The CDR3: CASSELGLAGAYEQYF. The CDR3 nucleotides read TGCGCCAGCAGTGAGTTGGGACTAGCGGGAGCCTACGAGCAGTACTTC.

V usage is TRBV6-5 and J usage is TRBJ1-1; D is uncertain. The CDR3 has 14 amino acids. V lost 6 bases, J lost 1 base, and 12 bases lay in between. Germline V gene lookup returns CDR1 MNHEY and CDR2 SVGAGI. The DNA for the CDR3 is TGTGCCAGCAGGGCTCGACTGGGGAACACTGAAGCTTTCTTT. It translates to CASRARLGNTEAFF.

The chain is built from TRBV30 and TRBJ1-5; D is possibly TRBD1 (6 bases). Trimming removed 5 bases at V and 0 bases at J, with 14 bases between. This CDR3 is 15 amino acids long. Germline V CDR1 and CDR2: GTSNPN, SVGIG (reference sequence). For the CDR3, the DNA is TGTGCCTGGGCGGGGGGCCACGTTAGCAATCAGCCCCAGCATTTT. Its translation: CAWAGGHVSNQPQHF.

This clone came up once. The rearrangement uses TRBV7-2 and TRBJ2-7; 7 bases align to TRBD1. Germline assignment: CDR1 SGHTA and CDR2 FQGNSA. CDR3 length equals 15 residues. V lost 3 bases, J lost 2 bases, and 7 bases stayed unmatched. CDR3 in DNA: TGTGCCAGCAGCTTCCGCTTCGGGACAGCCTACGAGCAGTACTTC. It codes for CASSFRFGTAYEQYF.

The chain employs TRBV27 and TRBJ2-7; 7 bases map to TRBD2. Germline V gene lookup returns CDR1 MNHEY and CDR2 SMNVEV (reference sequence). The CDR3 loop spans 14 amino acids. The V and J ends lost 3 bases and 3 bases, in that order; junction bases with no gene match: 5. The CDR3 here is CASSLGLRGYEQYF. CDR3 nucleotides: TGTGCCAGCAGTTTGGGACTACGGGGCTACGAGCAGTACTTC.

CDR3 amino acids: CATSRDLGGLAVSSEQFF. The DNA for the CDR3 is TGTGCCACCAGCAGAGACCTCGGGGGACTAGCGGTATCCAGTGAGCAGTTCTTC. This sequence joins TRBV15 and TRBJ2-1, with 11 bases matching TRBD2. CDR3 length: 18 residues. Germline V lookup: CDR1 LNHNV, CDR2 YYDKDF (reference sequence). V gave up 0 bases and J gave up 9 bases; unmatched junction bases: 13. Based on the CDR3 plus reference TRBV15 and TRBJ2-1, the full variable domain is DAMVIQNPRYQVTQFGKPVTLSCSQTLNHNVMYWYQQKSSQAPKLLFHYYDKDFNNEADTPDNFQSRRPNTSFCFLDIRSPGLGDTAMYLCATSRDLGGLAVSSEQFFGPGTRLTVL.

This clone is a singleton in its sample. Other DNA sequences in the sample encode the same CDR3. The chain uses TRBV29-1 and TRBJ2-7, with 8 nucleotides matching TRBD1. The CDR3 loop spans 13 amino acids. The germline gives CDR1 SQVTM, CDR2 ANQGSEA. The junction had 3 bases not matched to a gene; V was cut back by 5 bases and J by 0 bases. The DNA for the CDR3 is TGCAGCGTTCGGACAGGGAGCTCCTACGAGCAGTACTTC. Translating it yields CSVRTGSSYEQYF.

The chain couples TRBV6-6 to TRBJ1-4; D is possibly TRBD1 (6 bases). This CDR3 has 15 residues. With 4 bases removed from V and 8 bases from J, the gap between germline ends came to 17 bases. CDR1 and CDR2 (germline): MNHNY, SVGAGI (reference sequence). Here the CDR3 reads CASSSLGATGEKLFF. The CDR3 DNA reads as TGTGCCAGCAGTTCCCTGGGGGCGACCGGGGAAAAACTGTTTTTT.

This sequence joins TRBV7-2 and TRBJ1-1; maybe TRBD1 (6 bases). Germline V CDR1 and CDR2: SGHTA, FQGNSA. This CDR3 region has 12 residues. With 2 bases removed from V and 9 bases from J, the gap between germline ends came to 10 bases. The CDR3 sequence is CASSLYGQKAFF. CDR3 bases: TGTGCCAGCAGCTTATACGGACAGAAAGCTTTCTTT.

This chain uses TRBV7-8 with TRBJ2-7; the D is unclear. The ends were cut back, 4 bases at V and 4 bases at J, with 8 bases in the middle. The length of the CDR3 is 12 residues. Germline CDR1 is SGHVS and CDR2 is FQNEAQ. The CDR3 loop is CASSSNFYEQYF. The CDR3 DNA reads as TGTGCCAGCAGCTCGAACTTTTACGAGCAGTACTTC.

V usage is TRBV10-2 and J usage is TRBJ2-7; the match to TRBD2 covers 9 bases. CDR1 is WSHSY and CDR2 is SAAADI in the germline V gene. The CDR3 is 14 amino acids. The ends lost 5 bases at V and 4 bases at J; junction bases unmatched: 6. CDR3 sequence (DNA): TGCGCCAGCAGTACTAGCGGGTTGAGGTACGAGCAGTACTTC. Encoded protein: CASSTSGLRYEQYF.

The genes are TRBV4-2 and TRBJ2-5; 10 bases fit TRBD1. The CDR3 has 13 amino acids. Germline V gene lookup returns CDR1 LGHNA and CDR2 YNFKEQ. Trimming cost V 8 bases and J 5 bases; bases outside gene matches: 5. DNA of the CDR3: TGTGCCAGCCACTCGGACAGGGGGGAGACCCAGTACTTC. Translation: CASHSDRGETQYF.